One and the same sample provided the 29 T cell receptor beta chains below, sequenced in a study of blood T cell repertoires in COVID-19. Profiled with immunoSEQ multiplex PCR; TCRdb holds only in-frame clones, not every one. Of roughly 340,000 clones in the sample, more than 80% are singletons; the top ten hold approximately 3%. Material for sequencing was peripheral blood. All receptors come from a woman aged 25 to 45 with COVID-19, enrolled during active disease.

This rearrangement joins TRBV6-5 to TRBJ1-4; TRBD1 might be the D (6 bases). The CDR3 is 15 amino acids. Germline V gene data show CDR1 as MNHEY and CDR2 as SVGAGI. The V and J ends lost 2 bases and 8 bases respectively, with 15 bases between them. CDR3 amino acids: CASSYMKGGGEKLFF. The CDR3 DNA follows: TGTGCCAGCAGTTACATGAAGGGGGGAGGGGAAAAACTGTTTTTT.

The rearrangement links TRBV28 to TRBJ1-4; D is unresolved. The germline V gene encodes CDR1 MDHEN and CDR2 SYDVKM. CDR3 length: 14 residues. Trimming took 2 bases from V and 8 from J, leaving 12 bases between them. CDR3 residues: CASSLGPKWEKLFF. CDR3 nucleotides: TGTGCCAGCAGTTTAGGCCCCAAGTGGGAAAAACTGTTTTTT.

The gene calls are TRBV19 and TRBJ1-4; 7 positions agree with TRBD1. The V and J ends lost 1 base and 5 bases, in that order; junction bases with no gene match: 7. The CDR3 is 16 residues long. Germline lookup yields CDR1 LNHDA and CDR2 SQIVND (reference sequence). For the CDR3, the DNA is TGTGCCAGTAGTATAGGTCGGGACAGTGTGAATGAAAAACTGTTTTTT. Its protein product is CASSIGRDSVNEKLFF.

This chain connects TRBV5-4 to TRBJ1-2, with 8 bases that match TRBD1. Looked up from germline, CDR1 is SGHNT and CDR2 is YYREEE (reference sequence). V gave up 0 bases and J gave up 8 bases; unmatched junction bases: 6. This CDR3 is built from 14 residues. The CDR3 spells CASSLVDRVRGYTF. The DNA for the CDR3 is TGTGCCAGCAGCTTGGTGGACAGGGTCAGAGGCTACACCTTC.

This rearrangement joins TRBV5-4 to TRBJ1-1, with D tentatively TRBD1 (6 bases). V lost 4 bases, J lost 4 bases, and 20 bases lay in between. The CDR3 has 16 amino acids. Germline loops: CDR1 SGHNT, CDR2 YYREEE (reference sequence). In DNA, the CDR3 is TGTGCCAGCAGCCCGCGGGTAGGGGGACCCCTCACTGAAGCTTTCTTT. Amino acids: CASSPRVGGPLTEAFF.

The chain links TRBV5-6 to TRBJ2-2, with TRBD2 matching over 9 bases. V lost 4 bases, J lost 4 bases, and 14 bases stayed unmatched. This CDR3 comprises 18 residues. Germline V gives CDR1 SGHDT, CDR2 YYEEEE. For the CDR3, the DNA is TGTGCCAGCAGCCCCGGGGGCGGGGGGGCCGATGGCACCGGGGAGCTGTTTTTT. It yields the protein CASSPGGGGADGTGELFF. Drawing the rest from reference TRBV5-6 and TRBJ2-2, the complete variable domain is DAGVTQSPTHLIKTRGQQVTLRCSPKSGHDTVSWYQQALGQGPQFIFQYYEEEERQRGNFPDRFSGHQFPNYSSELNVNALLLGDSALYLCASSPGGGGADGTGELFFGEGSRLTVL.

The DNA of the CDR3 is TGTGCCAGCAGCTTAGTGTCGTTCTCCTACGAGCAGTACTTC. Protein product: CASSLVSFSYEQYF. J is TRBJ2-7 and V is TRBV7-9; no clear D. The CDR3 totals 14 residues. The germline V and J ends were trimmed by 1 base and 0 bases, with 7 bases remaining between them. In germline, CDR1 is SEHNR, CDR2 FQNEAQ (reference sequence).

This clone was picked up one time. The J gene is TRBJ2-3, the V gene TRBV7-2; 13 bases agree with TRBD2. CDR3 length equals 17 residues. V was pared by 5 bases and J by 2 bases, with 7 bases of the junction left unmatched. Germline lookup yields CDR1 SGHTA and CDR2 FQGNSA. In DNA form, the CDR3 reads TGTGCCAGCAGCCTCGGACTAGCGGGGGCCTACACAGATACGCAGTATTTT. Amino acids: CASSLGLAGAYTDTQYF.

The chain carries TRBV29-1 and TRBJ1-4, with D hard to call. Germline values: CDR1 SQVTM, CDR2 ANQGSEA. The CDR3 length is 11 residues. Trimming removed 5 bases at V and 11 bases at J, with 12 bases between. The CDR3 DNA sequence: TGCAGCGTTTACTCAGGAGGGAAACTGTTTTTT. Encoded protein: CSVYSGGKLFF.

The chain has TRBV12-3 or TRBV12-4 and TRBJ2-7; possible D gene TRBD2, 5 bases. The V and J ends lost 1 base and 5 bases respectively, with 9 bases between them. The CDR3 runs to 13 residues. The CDR3 sequence is CASSLGGSDEQYV. The CDR3 nucleotides read TGTGCCAGCAGTTTAGGAGGGTCAGACGAGCAGTACGTC.

V is TRBV6-4 and J is TRBJ1-5; D is ambiguous. The V and J ends lost 6 bases and 2 bases respectively, with 11 bases between them. The CDR3 runs to 14 residues. From germline, CDR1 is MRHNA and CDR2 SNTAGT. The CDR3 nucleotides are TGTGCCAGCAGCGCTGACTTTGGCAATCAGCCCCAGCATTTT. Its protein is CASSADFGNQPQHF.

The chain has TRBV5-1 and TRBJ2-1; weak D call: TRBD2 (6 bases). The germline V and J ends were trimmed by 0 bases and 8 bases, with 18 bases remaining between them. This CDR3 contains 16 residues. Germline V gives CDR1 SGHRS, CDR2 YFSETQ. The CDR3 sequence: CASSLARGGNGDEQFF. DNA for the CDR3: TGCGCCAGCAGCTTGGCCCGGGGCGGGAACGGCGATGAGCAGTTCTTC.

This chain's CDR3 is CASSTRLAGVGGELFF. CDR3 DNA: TGTGCCAGCAGCACCCGACTAGCGGGGGTTGGCGGGGAGCTGTTTTTT. The rearrangement uses TRBV5-6 and TRBJ2-2, with TRBD2 identical over 12 bases. From germline, CDR1 is SGHDT and CDR2 YYEEEE. The CDR3 runs 16 residues. V dropped 4 bases and J dropped 7; count of bases not matched to a gene: 8.

The chain recombines TRBV6-4 with TRBJ2-1; 7 nucleotides align to TRBD1. Losses at the gene ends were 5 bases for V and 5 bases for J; bases not matched to a gene: 6. Germline CDR1 reads MRHNA; CDR2 reads SNTAGT. This CDR3 contains 14 residues. CDR3 sequence (DNA): TGTGCCAGCAGTTTATGGCAGGGGGACAATGAGCAGTTCTTC. Amino acids: CASSLWQGDNEQFF.

The DNA of the CDR3 is TGTGCCATCAGTGAGGGTACTAGTTTTACAGATACGCAGTATTTT. Amino acid sequence: CAISEGTSFTDTQYF. The rearrangement joins TRBV10-3 to TRBJ2-3, with D perhaps TRBD2 (5 bases). Germline CDR1 reads ENHRY; CDR2 reads SYGVKD. This CDR3 spans 15 amino acids. Trimming removed 2 bases from V and 3 bases from J, with 12 bases in between.

The chain is built from TRBV10-3 and TRBJ2-2, with a possible D match to TRBD2 (5 bases). Germline V gene sequence: CDR1 ENHRY, CDR2 SYGVKD. V was cut by 3 bases and J by 4 bases, with 15 bases left in between. The CDR3 sequence is 16 residues long. The CDR3, as DNA: TGTGCCATCAGTGAACCGAGAGGGATGGCCACCGGGGAGCTGTTTTTT. Translation: CAISEPRGMATGELFF.

A remark on this clone: The DNA is omitted, as the CDR3 cannot be located on it reliably, and the CDR3 follows TCRdb's listing. The gene calls are TRBV12-3 or TRBV12-4 and TRBJ2-7; TRBD2 is the table's D call, not checked against the DNA. The CDR3 sequence runs 11 residues, both termini included. CDR3 sequence reads: CASSSSGEQYF.

The chain couples TRBV11-1 to TRBJ1-1, with D unresolved. Trimming removed 3 bases at V and 1 base at J, with 6 bases between. Germline CDR1 is SGHAT and CDR2 is FQDESV (reference sequence). The CDR3 loop spans 13 amino acids. CDR3 sequence reads: CASSFGENTEAFF. For the CDR3, the DNA is TGTGCCAGCAGCTTCGGGGAGAACACTGAAGCTTTCTTT.

In regard to this clone: The same CDR3 can be traced to other DNA sequences in this sample. The gene calls are TRBV7-2 and TRBJ1-5, with unresolved D. V was cut by 1 base and J by 1 base, with 8 bases left in between. Germline loops: CDR1 SGHTA, CDR2 FQGNSA. The CDR3 loop spans 15 amino acids. The CDR3 DNA reads TGTGCCAGCAGCTTAGGTCAGGCGAGCAATCAGCCCCAGCATTTT. It encodes CASSLGQASNQPQHF.

About this clone itself: At one end the junction does not follow the germline gene, possibly because of a read error. This sequence joins TRBV7-7 and TRBJ2-3, with 12 bases lining up with TRBD2. The CDR3 extends over 15 amino acids. Germline CDR1 reads SSHAT; CDR2 reads FNYEAQ (reference sequence). This CDR3 is CASSHGLAGTDTQYF. In DNA, the CDR3 is TGTGCTAGCAGCCACGGACTAGCGGGAACAGATACGCAGTATTTT.

This chain joins TRBV28 and TRBJ1-5, with 8 nucleotides matching TRBD1. The trim removed 3 bases at V and 4 bases at J, leaving 5 bases unmatched. The CDR3 spans 15 residues. CDR1 and CDR2 from the germline V gene are MDHEN and SYDVKM. The CDR3 loop reads CASSFDRGTNQPQHF. The CDR3 nucleotides read TGTGCCAGCAGTTTTGACAGGGGTACAAATCAGCCCCAGCATTTT.

The chain is built from TRBV28 and TRBJ1-1; D remains unclear. Germline CDR1 is MDHEN and CDR2 is SYDVKM. Trimming pared 4 bases from V and 11 bases from J, leaving 11 bases between. The CDR3 sequence is 11 residues long. In DNA form, the CDR3 reads TGTGCCAGCAGTTCCCTTTATGTGGCTTTCTTT. Translated: CASSSLYVAFF.

V is TRBV7-9 and J is TRBJ2-1; D gene ambiguous. CDR1 is SEHNR, CDR2 FQNEAQ, per germline (reference sequence). The CDR3 length is 11 residues. Trimming left V 5 bases short and J 3 bases short, with 2 bases between. CDR3 DNA: TGTGCCAGCAGCCACTACAATGAGCAGTTCTTC. This sequence encodes CASSHYNEQFF.

The CDR3 here is CASRGADETQYF. CDR3 nucleotides: TGTGCCAGTAGGGGGGCGGATGAGACCCAGTACTTC. V and J are TRBV19 and TRBJ2-5; D is perhaps TRBD1 (6 bases). The V gene lost 6 bases and the J gene lost 5 bases, with 10 bases spanning the gap. Germline V lookup: CDR1 LNHDA, CDR2 SQIVND (reference sequence). The CDR3 is 12 amino acids.

This chain uses TRBV5-4 with TRBJ2-5; D possibly corresponds to TRBD2 (6 bases). This CDR3 comprises 12 residues. The V gene lost 1 base and the J gene lost 5 bases, with 6 bases spanning the gap. Per germline, CDR1 SGHNT and CDR2 YYREEE (reference sequence). The CDR3 sequence: CASSLSGETQYF. CDR3 in DNA: TGTGCCAGCAGCTTGAGCGGGGAGACCCAGTACTTC.

V and J are TRBV7-8 and TRBJ1-6; no clear D gene. The V gene lost 1 base and the J gene lost 0 bases, with 25 bases spanning the gap. The length of the CDR3 is 22 residues. CDR1 and CDR2 (germline): SGHVS, FQNEAQ. The CDR3 here is CASSLVRYTGFPLSSYNSPLHF. CDR3 sequence (DNA): TGTGCCAGCAGCTTAGTTAGGTACACGGGTTTCCCGTTGAGCTCCTATAATTCACCCCTCCACTTT.

The rearrangement joins TRBV13 to TRBJ2-1; D is ambiguous. V lost 1 base, J lost 3 bases, and 4 bases lay in between. The CDR3 is made up of 13 amino acids. Germline values: CDR1 PRHDT, CDR2 FYEKMQ (reference sequence). The chain's CDR3 is CASSLAVYNEQFF. The CDR3 bases are TGTGCCAGCAGCTTAGCGGTCTACAATGAGCAGTTCTTC.

The chain uses TRBV15 and TRBJ1-1, with 7 nucleotides matching TRBD1. Losses at the gene ends were 1 base for V and 3 bases for J; bases not matched to a gene: 8. Germline CDR1 is LNHNV and CDR2 is YYDKDF (reference sequence). There are 16 residues in the CDR3. The CDR3 region is CATSRADRMGHTEAFF. The CDR3 region has the DNA TGTGCCACCAGCAGAGCGGACAGGATGGGCCACACTGAAGCTTTCTTT.

The rearrangement joins TRBV6-2 or TRBV6-3 to TRBJ2-2; 10 nucleotides agree with TRBD2. CDR1 is MNHEY, CDR2 SVGEGT, per germline. Unmatched junction bases numbered 15, after V lost 6 bases and J lost 5 bases. The CDR3 has 18 residues. The chain's CDR3 is CASSPGLLAGVRTGELFF. As DNA, the CDR3 is TGTGCCAGCAGCCCCGGCCTTCTAGCGGGAGTTCGGACCGGGGAGCTGTTTTTT.